These T cell receptor beta chains were read from a single sample in a study of cytotoxic CD8 clonotypes in ibrutinib-treated CLL. Libraries were prepared by immunoSEQ multiplex PCR; TCRdb keeps only in-frame clonotypes and omits some of them. Found here are roughly 58,000 clones, roughly 50% of them singletons; the top ten hold roughly a quarter. The specimen comprised PBMCs, sampled at disease progression, from a patient treated with ibrutinib. All receptors come from a human donor with chronic lymphocytic leukemia. CDR3s include the opening cysteine and the closing phenylalanine or tryptophan.

v_gene | CDR3aa
TRBV27 | CASSFSSREQFF
TRBV10-3 | CAISAPLSGGAKNEQFF
TRBV6-6 | CASSSGGPNYGYTF
TRBV11-3 | CASSYLGLVPNEQFF
TRBV18 | CASSPLAGENNEQFF
TRBV13 | CASSLGGLVQFF
TRBV27 | CASKLGQGPGNTIYF
TRBV11-2 | CASSLPVKDTQYF
TRBV5-1 | CASSGAGPSYEQYF
TRBV28 | CASMREGNYGYTF
TRBV5-1 | CASSFPQAMDTGELFF
TRBV27 | CASSLGTGLFRGYTF
TRBV18 | CASPPPVQDTIYF
TRBV2 | CASSVTTGYGYTF
TRBV25-1 | CASSESGYNQPQHF
TRBV28 | CASPPPRLAGADTQYF
TRBV6-5 | CASSDWGALNTEAFF
TRBV7-9 | CASSPTGDTEAFF
TRBV29-1 | CSAGLAQETQYF
TRBV19 | CASSELAGDYNEQFF
TRBV2 | CASTGQDYKAFF
TRBV19 | CASSIAGQRRGYTF
TRBV5-4 | CASSSRQETQYF
TRBV28 | CASSPSEQPQHF
TRBV7-3 | CASRLVAGREDTQYF
TRBV4-1 | CASSRADRGGATGLTF
TRBV9 | CASSVQAQSEAFF
TRBV4-2 | CASSQDGSSMETQYF
TRBV6-1 | CASSEGTGEYTQYF
TRBV7-2 | CASSPGRGSTDTQYF
TRBV11-1 | CASSLASWGQGSQTGELFF
TRBV28 | CASSLQQGQGRYEQYF
TRBV18 | CASSPPTESYGYTF
TRBV27 | CATASGYLVSYEQYF
TRBV5-3 | CASCTGSNEQFF
TRBV9 | CASSVGDTQYF
TRBV30 | CAWREGPYTGELFF
TRBV9 | CASSVGGLAYEQYF
TRBV25-1 | CASRSGGYEQYF
TRBV25-1 | CASRLAGVAGELFF
TRBV13 | CASSPPVNTEAFF
TRBV5-1 | CASSLDPGTGITDTQYF
TRBV29-1 | CSVVVLVSNEQFF
TRBV18 | CASSPGTGGNTEAFF
TRBV4-1 | CASSRALGSPLHF
TRBV6-5 | CASSSQRNTIYF
TRBV6-6 | CASGQGNEKLFF
TRBV28 | CASSLEEAAGLGETQYF
TRBV28 | CASISSGRGAYEQYF
TRBV27 | CASSLLGVGNYEQYF
TRBV30 | CAWSAVAGTDTQYF
TRBV6-5 | CASSSSGTEYGYTF
TRBV5-1 | CASSFQENTEAFF
TRBV5-1 | CASSLGISGANVLTF